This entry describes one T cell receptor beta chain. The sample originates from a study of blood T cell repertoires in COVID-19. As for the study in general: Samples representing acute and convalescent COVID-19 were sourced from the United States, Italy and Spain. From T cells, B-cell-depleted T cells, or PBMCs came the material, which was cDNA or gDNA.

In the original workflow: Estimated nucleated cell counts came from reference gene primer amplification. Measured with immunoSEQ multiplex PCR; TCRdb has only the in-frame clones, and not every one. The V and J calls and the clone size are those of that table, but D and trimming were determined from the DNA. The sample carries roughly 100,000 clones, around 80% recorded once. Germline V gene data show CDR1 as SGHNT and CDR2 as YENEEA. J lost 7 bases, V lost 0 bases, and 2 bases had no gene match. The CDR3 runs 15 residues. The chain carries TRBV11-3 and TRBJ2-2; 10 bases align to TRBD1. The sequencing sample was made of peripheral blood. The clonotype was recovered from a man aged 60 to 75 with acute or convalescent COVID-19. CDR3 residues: CASSLDGQGVGELFF. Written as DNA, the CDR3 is TGTGCCAGCAGCTTAGATGGACAGGGGGTCGGGGAGCTGTTTTTT.